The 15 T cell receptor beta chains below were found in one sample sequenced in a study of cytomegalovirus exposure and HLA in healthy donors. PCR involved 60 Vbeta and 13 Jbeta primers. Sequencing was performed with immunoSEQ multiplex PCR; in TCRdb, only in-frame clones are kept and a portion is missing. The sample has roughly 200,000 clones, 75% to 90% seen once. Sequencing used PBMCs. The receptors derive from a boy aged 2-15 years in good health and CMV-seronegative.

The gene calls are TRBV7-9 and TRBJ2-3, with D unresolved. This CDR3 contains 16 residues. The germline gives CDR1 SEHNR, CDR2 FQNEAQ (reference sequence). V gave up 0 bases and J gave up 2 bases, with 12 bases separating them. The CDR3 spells CASSLAFPVTTDTQYF. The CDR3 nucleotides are TGTGCCAGCAGCTTAGCCTTCCCGGTCACCACAGATACGCAGTATTTT.

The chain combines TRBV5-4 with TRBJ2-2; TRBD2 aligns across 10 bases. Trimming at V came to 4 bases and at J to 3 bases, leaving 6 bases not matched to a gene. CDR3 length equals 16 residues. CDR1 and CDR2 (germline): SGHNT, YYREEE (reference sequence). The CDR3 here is CASSGSGGDYTGELFF. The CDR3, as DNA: TGTGCCAGCAGCGGGAGCGGGGGGGATTACACCGGGGAGCTGTTTTTT.

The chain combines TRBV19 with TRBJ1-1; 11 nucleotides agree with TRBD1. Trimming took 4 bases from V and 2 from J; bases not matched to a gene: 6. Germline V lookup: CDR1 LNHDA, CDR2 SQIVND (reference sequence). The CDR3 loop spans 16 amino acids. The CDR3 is CASSTTRTGGNTEAFF. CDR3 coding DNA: TGTGCCAGTAGTACAACCCGGACAGGGGGCAACACTGAAGCTTTCTTT.

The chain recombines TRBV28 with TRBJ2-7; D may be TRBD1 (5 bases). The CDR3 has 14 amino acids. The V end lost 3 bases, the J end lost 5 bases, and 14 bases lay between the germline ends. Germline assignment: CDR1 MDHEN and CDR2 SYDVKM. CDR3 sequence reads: CASSFRGFFNEQYF. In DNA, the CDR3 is TGTGCCAGCAGTTTTAGGGGTTTTTTCAACGAGCAGTACTTC.

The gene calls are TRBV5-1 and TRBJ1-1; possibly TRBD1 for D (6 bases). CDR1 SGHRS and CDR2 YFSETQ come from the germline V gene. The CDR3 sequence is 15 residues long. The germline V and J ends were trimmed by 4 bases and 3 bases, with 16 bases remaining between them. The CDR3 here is CASSLGGGVYTEAFF. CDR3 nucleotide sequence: TGCGCCAGCAGCCTGGGAGGGGGGGTGTACACTGAAGCTTTCTTT.

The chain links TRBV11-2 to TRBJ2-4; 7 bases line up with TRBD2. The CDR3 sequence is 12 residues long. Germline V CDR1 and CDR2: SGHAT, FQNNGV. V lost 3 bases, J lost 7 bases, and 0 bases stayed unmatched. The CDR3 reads CASSFGGNIQYF. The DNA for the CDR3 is TGTGCCAGCAGCTTCGGGGGGAACATTCAGTACTTC.

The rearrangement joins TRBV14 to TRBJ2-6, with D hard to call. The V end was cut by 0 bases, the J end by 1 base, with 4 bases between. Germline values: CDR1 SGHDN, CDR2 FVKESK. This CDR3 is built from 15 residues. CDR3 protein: CASSQDESGANVLTF. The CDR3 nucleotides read TGTGCCAGCAGCCAAGATGAGTCTGGGGCCAACGTCCTGACTTTC. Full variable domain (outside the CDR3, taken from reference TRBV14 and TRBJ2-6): EAGVTQFPSHSVIEKGQTVTLRCDPISGHDNLYWYRRVMGKEIKFLLHFVKESKQDESGMPNNRFLAERTGGTYSTLKVQPAELEDSGVYFCASSQDESGANVLTFGAGSRLTVL.

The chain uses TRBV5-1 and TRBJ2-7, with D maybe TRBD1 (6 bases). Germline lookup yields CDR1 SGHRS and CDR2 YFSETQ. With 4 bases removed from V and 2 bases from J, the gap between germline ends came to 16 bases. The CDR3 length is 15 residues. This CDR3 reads CASSPGQAKPYEQYF. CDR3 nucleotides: TGCGCCAGCAGCCCGGGACAAGCAAAACCCTACGAGCAGTACTTC.

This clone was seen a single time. The CDR3 DNA reads TGTGCCAGCGGCGGGCGTTCAGGCTGGCGTTCACCCCTCCACTTT. It encodes CASGGRSGWRSPLHF. The rearrangement joins TRBV6-1 to TRBJ1-6; D not certain. V shed 8 bases and J shed 9 bases, with 20 bases lying between them. This CDR3 has 15 residues. Germline assignment: CDR1 MNHNS and CDR2 SASEGT.

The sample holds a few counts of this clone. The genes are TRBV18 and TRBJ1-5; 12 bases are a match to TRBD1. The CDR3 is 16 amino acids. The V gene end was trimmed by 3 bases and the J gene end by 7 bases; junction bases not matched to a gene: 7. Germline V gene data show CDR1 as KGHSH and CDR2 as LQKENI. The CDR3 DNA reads TGTGCCAGCTCACCCGGGGGACAGGGGGCGGGACAGCCCCAGCATTTT. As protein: CASSPGGQGAGQPQHF.

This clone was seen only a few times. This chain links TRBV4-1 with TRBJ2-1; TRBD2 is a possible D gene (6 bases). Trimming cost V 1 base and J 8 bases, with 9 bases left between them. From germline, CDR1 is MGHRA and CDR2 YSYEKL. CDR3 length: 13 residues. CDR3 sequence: CASSQGRGDEQFF. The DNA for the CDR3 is TGCGCCAGCAGCCAAGGGAGGGGCGATGAGCAGTTCTTC.

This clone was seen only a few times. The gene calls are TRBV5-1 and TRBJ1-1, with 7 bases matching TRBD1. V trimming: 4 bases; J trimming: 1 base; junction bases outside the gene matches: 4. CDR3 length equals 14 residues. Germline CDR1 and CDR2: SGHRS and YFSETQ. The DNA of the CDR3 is TGCGCCAGCAGCCCGGGACAGAGGAACACTGAAGCTTTCTTT. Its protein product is CASSPGQRNTEAFF.

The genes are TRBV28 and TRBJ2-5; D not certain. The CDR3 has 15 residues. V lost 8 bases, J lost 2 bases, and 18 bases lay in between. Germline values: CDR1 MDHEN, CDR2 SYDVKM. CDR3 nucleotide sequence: TGTGCCAGCTCGCTCGCGTTGAGTCGACAAGAGACCCAGTACTTC. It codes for CASSLALSRQETQYF.

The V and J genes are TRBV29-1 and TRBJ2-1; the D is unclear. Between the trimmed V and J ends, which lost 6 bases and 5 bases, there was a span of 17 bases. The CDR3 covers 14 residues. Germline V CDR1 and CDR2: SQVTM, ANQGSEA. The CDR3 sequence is CSVQPVLLNNEQFF. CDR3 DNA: TGCAGCGTCCAACCAGTCCTCTTAAACAATGAGCAGTTCTTC.

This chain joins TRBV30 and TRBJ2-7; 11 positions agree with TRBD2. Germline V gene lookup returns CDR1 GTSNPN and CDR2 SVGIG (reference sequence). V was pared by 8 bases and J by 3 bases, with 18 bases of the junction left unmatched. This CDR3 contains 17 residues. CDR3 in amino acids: CAGNTQETSGAVYEQYF. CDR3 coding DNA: TGTGCCGGGAACACTCAAGAGACTAGCGGGGCGGTCTACGAGCAGTACTTC.